The clone carrying this TCR beta chain was detected only a few times. TCRdb reanalysed the RT-PCR reads using MiXCR and keeps one entry per CDR3 protein. In the table there are approximately 720,000 distinct CDR3 sequences, 13% to 15% of which are singletons. The CDR3 runs to 15 residues. V lost 0 bases and J lost 5, with 13 bases in between. Germline V CDR1 and CDR2: LGHNA, YNFKEQ. Sequencing used memory CD4+ T cells from blood. The receptor comes from a female donor in good health, serving as a healthy control. The chain combines TRBV4-2 with TRBJ2-5; perhaps TRBD1 as D (5 bases). The CDR3 here is CASSQETQAKETQYF. CDR3 bases: TGTGCCAGCAGCCAAGAAACACAGGCGAAGGAGACCCAGTACTTC.